Following are 13 T cell receptor beta chains from one sample sequenced in a study of T cell responses to AZD1222 COVID-19 vaccine. Sequencing used immunoSEQ multiplex PCR; TCRdb keeps in-frame clones, though not all of them. The listing contains over 120,000 clones. Sequencing input: peripheral blood. Receptors were obtained from an adult in good health.

This chain joins TRBV7-3 and TRBJ2-1, with 10 bases identical to TRBD1. Trimming at V came to 2 bases and at J to 5 bases, leaving 9 bases not matched to a gene. Germline CDR1 reads SGHTA; CDR2 reads FQGTGA. The CDR3 totals 17 residues. The CDR3 loop is CASSLRITGTGDNEQFF. Written as DNA, the CDR3 is TGTGCCAGCAGCTTACGTATCACCGGGACAGGGGACAATGAGCAGTTCTTC.

The chain employs TRBV2 and TRBJ1-1, with D uncertain. The CDR3 is 12 residues long. Germline CDR1 is SNHLY and CDR2 is FYNNEI. The V gene lost 3 bases and the J gene lost 3 bases, with 5 bases spanning the gap. CDR3 sequence: CASSDGYTEAFF. The CDR3 nucleotides read TGTGCCAGCAGTGACGGGTACACTGAAGCTTTCTTT.

V is TRBV7-3 and J is TRBJ2-3; D not resolved. V was pared by 2 bases and J by 0 bases, with 6 bases between. CDR1 SGHTA and CDR2 FQGTGA come from the germline V gene. This CDR3 is 14 amino acids long. In DNA, the CDR3 is TGTGCCAGCAGCTTAGCCCAAAGCACAGATACGCAGTATTTT. This encodes CASSLAQSTDTQYF.

This chain connects TRBV6-6 to TRBJ1-2; D uncertain. This CDR3 comprises 12 residues. Germline lookup yields CDR1 MNHNY and CDR2 SVGAGI (reference sequence). V was shortened by 2 bases and J by 3 bases, with 4 bases between the two germline ends. CDR3 DNA sequence: TGTGCCAGCAGTTACGAGGACTATGGCTACACCTTC. It translates to CASSYEDYGYTF.

The chain recombines TRBV5-1 with TRBJ1-4; possible D gene TRBD1, 6 bases. This CDR3 contains 14 residues. Germline V lookup: CDR1 SGHRS, CDR2 YFSETQ. Between the trimmed V and J ends, which lost 4 bases and 8 bases, there was a span of 15 bases. The CDR3 DNA is TGCGCCAGCAGCCTACAGGGAATAGGAGAAAAACTGTTTTTT. Translation: CASSLQGIGEKLFF. The variable domain in full, with the rest retrieved from reference TRBV5-1 and TRBJ1-4, is KAGVTQTPRYLIKTRGQQVTLSCSPISGHRSVSWYQQTPGQGLQFLFEYFSETQRNKGNFPGRFSGRQFSNSRSEMNVSTLELGDSALYLCASSLQGIGEKLFFGSGTQLSVL.

The chain couples TRBV18 to TRBJ2-5, with D maybe TRBD1 (6 bases). Trimming took 3 bases from V and 2 from J, leaving 13 bases between them. The CDR3 has 15 amino acids. In germline, CDR1 is KGHSH, CDR2 LQKENI. CDR3 nucleotide sequence: TGTGCCAGCTCACCGGAGACAGGCGGACAAGAGACCCAGTACTTC. Translated: CASSPETGGQETQYF.

The V gene is TRBV7-3, the J gene TRBJ2-3, with 9 positions matching TRBD1. Unmatched junction bases numbered 10, after V lost 5 bases and J lost 7 bases. The CDR3 is 15 residues long. Germline V gene sequence: CDR1 SGHTA, CDR2 FQGTGA. CDR3 in DNA: TGTGCCAGCAGCCCCGGGACAGGGTCTATAAATACGCAGTATTTT. The encoded protein is CASSPGTGSINTQYF.

The chain uses TRBV28 and TRBJ2-3, with 8 bases fitting TRBD2. The CDR3 has 15 amino acids. CDR1 and CDR2 from the germline V gene are MDHEN and SYDVKM. Germline trimming cut 1 base from V and 4 bases from J; bases unmatched to any gene: 4. The DNA for the CDR3 is TGTGCCAGCAGTTTATTTCCGGGAGGGGCAGATACGCAGTATTTT. This gives the protein CASSLFPGGADTQYF. Variable domain in full (rest from reference TRBV28 and TRBJ2-3): DVKVTQSSRYLVKRTGEKVFLECVQDMDHENMFWYRQDPGLGLRLIYFSYDVKMKEKGDIPEGYSVSREKKERFSLILESASTNQTSMYLCASSLFPGGADTQYFGPGTRLTVL.

The rearrangement uses TRBV6-2 or TRBV6-3 and TRBJ2-3, with 14 bases matching TRBD2. Germline V CDR1 and CDR2: MNHEY, SVGEGT. CDR3 length: 18 amino acids. Germline trimming cut 6 bases from V and 1 base from J; bases unmatched to any gene: 9. The CDR3 region has the DNA TGTGCCAGCAGCCAGGACCCGGGACTAGCGGGGGGCACAGATACGCAGTATTTT. The encoded protein is CASSQDPGLAGGTDTQYF.

V usage is TRBV5-1 and J usage is TRBJ2-1; 13 bases map to TRBD2. V was clipped by 4 bases and J by 6 bases; unmatched bases: 4. Germline V lookup: CDR1 SGHRS, CDR2 YFSETQ. The CDR3 has 15 residues. The CDR3 sequence: CASSARLAGGNEQFF. In DNA form, the CDR3 reads TGCGCCAGCAGCGCTCGACTAGCGGGGGGCAATGAGCAGTTCTTC.

The J gene is TRBJ1-5, the V gene TRBV10-3; perhaps TRBD1 as D (6 bases). Germline CDR1 is ENHRY and CDR2 is SYGVKD. The CDR3 loop spans 14 amino acids. Trimming stripped 0 bases from V and 7 bases from J, with 10 bases between. CDR3 DNA sequence: TGTGCCATCAGTGAGTCTCCAGGGGAGCAGCCCCAGCATTTT. Encoded protein: CAISESPGEQPQHF.

As DNA, the CDR3 is TGTGCCAGTAGTATAATGCTGACAGGCGGCTACGAGCAGTACTTC. Protein: CASSIMLTGGYEQYF. J is TRBJ2-7 and V is TRBV19; possibly TRBD1 for D (6 bases). The CDR3 consists of 15 residues. Trimming took off 2 bases at V and 3 bases at J, with 14 bases between the two ends. Per germline, CDR1 LNHDA and CDR2 SQIVND (reference sequence).

A note on this clone: Other DNA sequences within the sample encode an identical CDR3. V usage is TRBV28 and J usage is TRBJ2-3; 9 positions agree with TRBD1. CDR1 and CDR2 from the germline V gene are MDHEN and SYDVKM. Unmatched junction bases numbered 7, after V lost 6 bases and J lost 3 bases. This CDR3 spans 15 amino acids. This CDR3 reads CASSPGTGSTDTQYF. The CDR3 nucleotides are TGTGCCAGCAGCCCCGGGACAGGGTCTACAGATACGCAGTATTTT. Full variable domain (outside the CDR3, taken from reference TRBV28 and TRBJ2-3): DVKVTQSSRYLVKRTGEKVFLECVQDMDHENMFWYRQDPGLGLRLIYFSYDVKMKEKGDIPEGYSVSREKKERFSLILESASTNQTSMYLCASSPGTGSTDTQYFGPGTRLTVL.